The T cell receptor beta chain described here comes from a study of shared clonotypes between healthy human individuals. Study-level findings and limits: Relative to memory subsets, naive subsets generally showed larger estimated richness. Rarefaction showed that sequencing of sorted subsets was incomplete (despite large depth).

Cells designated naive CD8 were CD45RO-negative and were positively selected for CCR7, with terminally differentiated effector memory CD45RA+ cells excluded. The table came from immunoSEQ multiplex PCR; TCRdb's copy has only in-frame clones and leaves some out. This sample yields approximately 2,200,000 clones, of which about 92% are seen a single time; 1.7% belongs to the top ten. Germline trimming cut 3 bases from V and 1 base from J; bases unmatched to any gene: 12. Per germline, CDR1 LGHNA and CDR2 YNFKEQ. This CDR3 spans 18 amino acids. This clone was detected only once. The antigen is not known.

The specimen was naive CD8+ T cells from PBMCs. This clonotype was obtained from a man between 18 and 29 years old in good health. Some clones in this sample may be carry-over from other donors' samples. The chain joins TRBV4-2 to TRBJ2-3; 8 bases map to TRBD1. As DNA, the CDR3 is TGTGCCAGCAGCCAGGCCCCGTCGGACAGGGCCCGCACAGATACGCAGTATTTT. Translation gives CASSQAPSDRARTDTQYF.